One sample yielded the 25 T cell receptor beta chains listed below, sequenced in a study of CD8+CD57+ T cells in acquired aplastic anemia. TCR beta VDJ and CDR3 profiling used genomic DNA as template. TCRdb re-called the reads with MiXCR, one entry per CDR3 protein. Here the sample spans some 200,000 distinct CDR3 sequences, roughly 50% being singletons. In patients chosen for sequencing, flow cytometry had shown CD8+CD57+ cell expansion. The specimen sequenced was sorted CD4+, CD8+, or CD8+CD57+ T cells (not recorded which) from PBMCs. The origin of the receptors is a human donor with aplastic anemia.

This clonotype was seen once. The chain is built from TRBV9 and TRBJ1-2, with D uncertain. V lost 1 base and J lost 3, with 16 bases in between. The germline V gene has CDR1 SGDLS and CDR2 YYNGEE. The CDR3 covers 16 residues. CDR3 bases: TGTGCCAGCAGCGTAAGGTCTGGGGTCGACCACTATGGCTACACCTTC. As protein: CASSVRSGVDHYGYTF.

This clonotype appeared many times. The chain links TRBV15 to TRBJ1-5; perhaps TRBD1 as D (6 bases). The V and J ends lost 7 bases and 3 bases respectively, with 13 bases between them. This CDR3 comprises 14 residues. Germline V gene lookup returns CDR1 LNHNV and CDR2 YYDKDF (reference sequence). The CDR3 DNA is TGTGCCACCACCTCGGGGGCCAACAATCAGCCCCAGCATTTT. This gives the protein CATTSGANNQPQHF.

The chain is built from TRBV7-3 and TRBJ1-2; the D gene is possibly TRBD1 (5 bases). This CDR3 has 13 amino acids. CDR1 is SGHTA, CDR2 FQGTGA, per germline. Trimming left V 4 bases short and J 6 bases short, with 12 bases between. The CDR3 DNA follows: TGTGCCAGCAGCTGCGGCCGGGGGGATGGCTACACCTTC. Translating gives CASSCGRGDGYTF.

This clonotype has a count of ten or more. This chain uses TRBV7-8 with TRBJ2-7, with D uncertain. Germline V gene sequence: CDR1 SGHVS, CDR2 FQNEAQ. CDR3 length equals 17 residues. The V and J ends lost 3 bases and 2 bases respectively, with 20 bases between them. Written as DNA, the CDR3 is TGTGCCAGCAGCTTTTCGAGCCGCATCTTCCGAACCTACGAGCAGTACTTC. It yields the protein CASSFSSRIFRTYEQYF.

The chain employs TRBV2 and TRBJ1-6; 10 bases agree with TRBD1. V lost 8 bases to trimming and J lost 7 bases; unmatched junction nucleotides: 5. This CDR3 has 14 residues. From germline, CDR1 is SNHLY and CDR2 FYNNEI. The DNA for the CDR3 is TGTGCCAGCCACGGGACAGGGGAAAATTCACCCCTCCACTTT. The encoded protein is CASHGTGENSPLHF. The full variable domain, with the rest looked up from reference TRBV2 and TRBJ1-6, is EPEVTQTPSHQVTQMGQEVILRCVPISNHLYFYWYRQILGQKVEFLVSFYNNEISEKSEIFDDQFSVERPDGSNFTLKIRSTKLEDSAMYFCASHGTGENSPLHFGNGTRLTVT.

The chain uses TRBV29-1 and TRBJ2-1, with D tentatively TRBD1 (7 bases). CDR3 size: 15 residues. The V end lost 8 bases, the J end lost 0 bases, and 17 bases lay between the germline ends. Per the germline V gene, CDR1 is SQVTM and CDR2 is ANQGSEA. The CDR3 loop is CSRRGWGDSYNEQFF. The DNA of the CDR3 is TGCAGCCGCAGGGGGTGGGGGGACTCCTACAATGAGCAGTTCTTC.

This clonotype was counted many times. The chain has TRBV12-3 or TRBV12-4 and TRBJ2-3; 12 bases line up with TRBD2. J gave up 2 bases and V 6 bases, and 6 bases lay outside the gene matches. This CDR3 has 16 residues. This CDR3 is CASSLGLAGSTDTQYF. As DNA, the CDR3 is TGTGCCAGCAGCCTAGGACTAGCGGGGTCCACAGATACGCAGTATTTT.

V and J are TRBV19 and TRBJ1-1; D uncertain. Trimming removed 1 base from V and 6 bases from J, with 9 bases in between. The CDR3 contains 13 residues. Germline V gene sequence: CDR1 LNHDA, CDR2 SQIVND (reference sequence). The CDR3 spells CASSIVSGAEAFF. CDR3 in DNA: TGTGCCAGTAGTATAGTCTCCGGCGCTGAAGCTTTCTTT.

Points on this clonotype: A much larger clone is a single base away; this may be a read error. The chain links TRBV6-1 to TRBJ1-1; unclear D gene. The CDR3 loop spans 14 amino acids. The V end lost 3 bases, the J end lost 4 bases, and 12 bases lay between the germline ends. CDR1 and CDR2 from the germline V gene are MNHNS and SASEGT. The CDR3 loop is CASSEVAETTEAFF. The CDR3 DNA reads TGTGCCAGCAGTGAGGTAGCAGAAACCACTGAAGCTTTCTTT.

Regarding this clonotype: The germline gene is not matched at one end of the junction; a read error may be the cause. This sequence joins TRBV5-1 and TRBJ1-1, with TRBD1 identical over 7 bases. CDR3 size: 12 residues. Germline V gene lookup returns CDR1 SGHRS and CDR2 YFSETQ. This CDR3 is CASSLGQSEASF. The CDR3 bases are TGCGCCAGCAGTTTGGGACAGTCTGAAGCTTCCTTT. Together with reference TRBV5-1 and TRBJ1-1, the CDR3 gives the full variable domain: KAGVTQTPRYLIKTRGQQVTLSCSPISGHRSVSWYQQTPGQGLQFLFEYFSETQRNKGNFPGRFSGRQFSNSRSEMNVSTLELGDSALYLCASSLGQSEASFGQGTRLTVV.

This clonotype was seen at least ten times. CDR3 nucleotides: TGTGCCAGCAGTCAGGAATCACCCCTCCACTTT. Amino acids: CASSQESPLHF. The rearrangement joins TRBV28 to TRBJ1-6; D ambiguous. The germline V and J ends were trimmed by 5 bases and 10 bases, with 6 bases remaining between them. The CDR3 sequence is 11 residues long. Germline values: CDR1 MDHEN, CDR2 SYDVKM. The full variable domain, with the rest looked up from reference TRBV28 and TRBJ1-6, is DVKVTQSSRYLVKRTGEKVFLECVQDMDHENMFWYRQDPGLGLRLIYFSYDVKMKEKGDIPEGYSVSREKKERFSLILESASTNQTSMYLCASSQESPLHFGNGTRLTVT.

The chain employs TRBV20-1 and TRBJ1-1; D not certain. The CDR3 covers 13 residues. The germline V and J ends were trimmed by 2 bases and 1 base, with 8 bases remaining between them. Germline CDR1 DFQATT, CDR2 SNEGSKA (reference sequence). The DNA for the CDR3 is TGCAGTGCTAGACGGAGTCGGAACACTGAAGCTTTCTTT. It yields the protein CSARRSRNTEAFF.

The chain recombines TRBV10-3 with TRBJ1-3; no definite D call. Looked up from germline, CDR1 is ENHRY and CDR2 is SYGVKD. The CDR3 sequence is 14 residues long. V shed 4 bases and J shed 3 bases, with 10 bases lying between them. CDR3 residues: CAISGPNNGNTIYF. The DNA for the CDR3 is TGTGCCATCAGTGGGCCTAATAATGGAAACACCATATATTTT.

There are a few counts of this clonotype. A read error may be the cause here, since a much bigger clone is one base away. This chain joins TRBV7-2 and TRBJ2-2; TRBD2 might be the D (5 bases). Trimming shortened V by 1 base and J by 2 bases, and 14 bases separated the two germline ends. The CDR3 is 17 amino acids. Germline V gives CDR1 SGHTA, CDR2 FQGNSA. CDR3: CASSLGHRGVNTGELFF. In nucleotides, the CDR3 is TGTGCCAGCAGCTTAGGTCATCGGGGAGTTAACACCGGGGAGCTGTTTTTT.

The chain is built from TRBV10-2 and TRBJ2-7; 12 bases are shared with TRBD1. The CDR3 covers 13 residues. Germline CDR1 is WSHSY and CDR2 is SAAADI. V gave up 6 bases and J gave up 5 bases; unmatched junction bases: 2. The CDR3 region is CASRGQGANEQYF. The CDR3 DNA reads TGCGCCAGCAGGGGACAGGGGGCCAACGAGCAGTACTTC.

Note on this clonotype: A read error is possible here, since a much larger clone lies one base away. V and J are TRBV11-2 and TRBJ1-2; the D is unclear. Trimming cost V 8 bases and J 12 bases, with 19 bases left between them. The CDR3 contains 12 residues. The germline V gene has CDR1 SGHAT and CDR2 FQNNGV. CDR3 in amino acids: CASGGSLLGHTF. For the CDR3, the DNA is TGTGCCAGCGGAGGCAGTTTATTGGGCCACACCTTC.

Comment on this clonotype: This may be a read error: a much more frequent sequence differs by one nucleotide. The chain is built from TRBV19 and TRBJ1-1; D might be TRBD1 (5 bases). CDR1 is LNHDA and CDR2 is SQIVND in the germline V gene (reference sequence). The CDR3 is made up of 13 amino acids. The CDR3 is CASSTGGGTEASF. In nucleotides, the CDR3 is TGTGCCAGCAGCACTGGGGGGGGGACTGAAGCTTCCTTT.

This clonotype was seen repeatedly, ten times or more. This chain links TRBV5-1 with TRBJ2-1; 9 bases match TRBD1. This CDR3 spans 14 amino acids. The germline gives CDR1 SGHRS, CDR2 YFSETQ. J was trimmed by 6 bases and V by 1 base; bases with no gene match: 2. The CDR3 region is CASSLWTGVNEQFF. As DNA, the CDR3 is TGCGCCAGCAGCTTGTGGACAGGGGTCAATGAGCAGTTCTTC.

Note on this clonotype: One end of the junction varies from germline; a read error may be responsible. The chain combines TRBV15 with TRBJ2-5, with D possibly TRBD2 on 5 matching bases. The CDR3 sequence is 14 residues long. Germline values: CDR1 LNHNV, CDR2 YYDKDF (reference sequence). In nucleotides, the CDR3 is TGTGCCAGCAGCTTTGACACTAGCCAAGAGACCCAGTACTTC. Protein: CASSFDTSQETQYF.

In the case of this clonotype: Given a much more abundant clone one base away, this may be a read error. The chain joins TRBV12-3 or TRBV12-4 to TRBJ1-1; TRBD1 aligns across 8 bases. The length of the CDR3 is 16 residues. V lost 5 bases, J lost 6 bases, and 14 bases stayed unmatched. CDR3 region: CASSSDRGSGEPEAFF. DNA for the CDR3: TGTGCCAGCAGTAGCGACAGGGGAAGCGGGGAACCTGAAGCTTTCTTT.

The J gene is TRBJ1-4, the V gene TRBV5-4; D is unresolved. CDR3 length: 16 residues. Looked up from germline, CDR1 is SGHNT and CDR2 is YYREEE (reference sequence). The V and J ends lost 4 bases and 0 bases respectively, with 13 bases between them. In nucleotides, the CDR3 is TGTGCCAGCAGCATCGGACGGAGTGCAACTAATGAAAAACTGTTTTTT. Its protein product is CASSIGRSATNEKLFF.

The chain has TRBV6-5 and TRBJ2-5, with 10 bases that match TRBD1. Unmatched junction bases numbered 9, after V lost 3 bases and J lost 5 bases. From germline, CDR1 is MNHEY and CDR2 SVGAGI. This CDR3 has 16 residues. The CDR3 DNA sequence: TGTGCCAGCAGTTATGGTCGGACAGGGGGGGGGGAGACCCAGTACTTC. It codes for CASSYGRTGGGETQYF.

In its sample, this clonotype was seen many times. The chain joins TRBV5-1 to TRBJ2-1; D remains ambiguous. The V gene's germline CDR1 is SGHRS and CDR2 YFSETQ. The CDR3 runs 15 residues. Trimming took off 0 bases at V and 1 base at J, with 8 bases between the two ends. CDR3 in DNA: TGCGCCAGCAGCTTGGTTACGAATTCCTACAATGAGCAGTTCTTC. Translating gives CASSLVTNSYNEQFF.

The J gene is TRBJ2-6, the V gene TRBV29-1; 9 nucleotides align to TRBD1. CDR3 size: 23 residues. The germline V gene has CDR1 SQVTM and CDR2 ANQGSEA. Trimming removed 4 bases from V and 3 bases from J; junction bases left unmatched: 28. For the CDR3, the DNA is TGCAGCGTTGCAAGTTCCAATGAGCAGTTCTTTCGGGACAGGGTTGTTGGGGCCAACGTCCTGACTTTC. Translated, it gives CSVASSNEQFFRDRVVGANVLTF. Full variable domain (remainder filled in from reference TRBV29-1 and TRBJ2-6): SAVISQKPSRDICQRGTSLTIQCQVDSQVTMMFWYRQQPGQSLTLIATANQGSEATYESGFVIDKFPISRPNLTFSTLTVSNMSPEDSSIYLCSVASSNEQFFRDRVVGANVLTFGAGSRLTVL.

V gene TRBV2 combines with J gene TRBJ1-6, with D unclear. This CDR3 contains 16 residues. Germline lookup yields CDR1 SNHLY and CDR2 FYNNEI. Trimming removed 0 bases at V and 0 bases at J, with 6 bases between. CDR3 amino acids: CASSEAYPSYNSPLHF. In nucleotides, the CDR3 is TGTGCCAGCAGTGAAGCTTACCCCTCCTATAATTCACCCCTCCACTTT.